What follows are 24 T cell receptor beta chains derived from one specimen sequenced in a study of cytotoxic CD8 clonotypes in ibrutinib-treated CLL. Only in-frame clones appear in the TCRdb table, and some are missing; sequencing was by immunoSEQ multiplex PCR. The sample has around 310,000 clones, more than 65% seen once. Specimen: PBMCs, collected before ibrutinib treatment. The source is a human donor with chronic lymphocytic leukemia.

The chain couples TRBV4-3 to TRBJ2-2; D perhaps matches TRBD2 (5 bases). Germline loops: CDR1 LGHNA, CDR2 YSLEER. The V end was cut by 0 bases, the J end by 1 base, with 12 bases between. The CDR3 has 17 residues. Here the CDR3 DNA reads TGCGCCAGCAGCCAAGATCTCGGAGGCTGGAACACCGGGGAGCTGTTTTTT. Its protein product is CASSQDLGGWNTGELFF.

The chain carries TRBV20-1 and TRBJ2-1; tentative D call: TRBD1 (5 bases). V lost 8 bases and J 9 bases, leaving 14 bases between the germline ends. The CDR3 has 11 amino acids. Germline lookup yields CDR1 DFQATT and CDR2 SNEGSKA (reference sequence). The CDR3 DNA follows: TGCAGTACCCTAAGGGGCGTTGAGCAGTTCTTC. It translates to CSTLRGVEQFF.

The chain employs TRBV6-1 and TRBJ2-7; tentatively, D is TRBD1 (6 bases). The CDR3 spans 15 residues. Germline V CDR1 and CDR2: MNHNS, SASEGT. The germline V and J ends were trimmed by 4 bases and 0 bases, with 13 bases remaining between them. Here the CDR3 DNA reads TGTGCCAGCAGTGGGACAGCGACAAGCTCCTACGAGCAGTACTTC. It yields the protein CASSGTATSSYEQYF.

This clone was seen a single time. The V and J genes are TRBV27 and TRBJ2-7, with 13 nucleotides matching TRBD2. J lost 5 bases, V lost 3 bases, and 10 bases had no gene match. The length of the CDR3 is 17 residues. Germline values: CDR1 MNHEY, CDR2 SMNVEV (reference sequence). This chain's CDR3 is CASSFTSGRAPLHEQYF. The CDR3 bases are TGTGCCAGCAGTTTCACTAGCGGGAGGGCTCCCCTCCACGAGCAGTACTTC.

CDR3 region: CASSLSGTGVPDTQYF. The CDR3 DNA follows: TGTGCCAGCAGCTTATCCGGGACAGGGGTACCAGATACGCAGTATTTT. V gene TRBV7-3 combines with J gene TRBJ2-3; TRBD1 matches at 10 bases. V dropped 2 bases and J dropped 4; count of bases not matched to a gene: 6. Germline lookup yields CDR1 SGHTA and CDR2 FQGTGA. The CDR3 loop spans 16 amino acids.

This chain connects TRBV23-1 to TRBJ1-2; TRBD1 matches at 7 bases. TRBV23-1 falls under the ORF class, with uncertain function. V lost 9 bases and J lost 0; bases outside the gene matches: 7. CDR3 length: 14 amino acids. The CDR3 DNA reads as TGCGCCAGGGGTACGACAGGGCCTAACTATGGCTACACCTTC. It yields the protein CARGTTGPNYGYTF.

The gene calls are TRBV4-3 and TRBJ2-1; 10 bases are shared with TRBD1. Trimming at V came to 4 bases and at J to 7 bases, leaving 10 bases not matched to a gene. Germline CDR1 is LGHNA and CDR2 is YSLEER. The CDR3 consists of 16 residues. The CDR3 here is CASSLGGPGQGNEQFF. As DNA, the CDR3 is TGCGCCAGCAGCCTCGGGGGGCCGGGACAGGGGAATGAGCAGTTCTTC.

This clone was seen a handful of times. The chain links TRBV27 to TRBJ2-7; possibly TRBD2 for D (7 bases). V was cut by 2 bases and J by 6 bases, with 11 bases left in between. The length of the CDR3 is 13 residues. Per germline, CDR1 MNHEY and CDR2 SMNVEV (reference sequence). The CDR3 DNA reads TGTGCCAGCAGTTTAGGCGGGGGCGGCGAGCAGTACTTC. Translated, it gives CASSLGGGGEQYF.

V usage is TRBV4-1 and J usage is TRBJ2-1, with TRBD2 identical over 7 bases. This CDR3 contains 15 residues. The V gene end was trimmed by 0 bases and the J gene end by 10 bases; junction bases not matched to a gene: 9. Germline CDR1 reads MGHRA; CDR2 reads YSYEKL. For the CDR3, the DNA is TGCGCCAGCAGCCAAGATTTCGGACTAGTCGTGGAGCAGTTCTTC. This translates into CASSQDFGLVVEQFF.

CDR3 in DNA: TGTGCCACCCAGCCCCCCGGGTACGAGCAGTACTTC. Translating gives CATQPPGYEQYF. This chain links TRBV2 with TRBJ2-7; D remains ambiguous. This CDR3 comprises 12 residues. CDR1 and CDR2 from the germline V gene are SNHLY and FYNNEI. Trimming removed 10 bases at V and 4 bases at J, with 14 bases between.

V gene TRBV11-2 combines with J gene TRBJ2-5; D is perhaps TRBD2 (5 bases). The ends were cut back, 5 bases at V and 5 bases at J, with 15 bases in the middle. The CDR3 length is 14 residues. Germline V CDR1 and CDR2: SGHAT, FQNNGV. The CDR3 nucleotides read TGTGCCAGCAGCCCAGAGTGGGGAGTGGAGACCCAGTACTTC. Translated: CASSPEWGVETQYF.

The chain recombines TRBV4-3 with TRBJ2-4; no clear D. V dropped 1 base and J dropped 5 bases, with 15 bases sitting between them. The length of the CDR3 is 16 residues. Germline values: CDR1 LGHNA, CDR2 YSLEER. The DNA of the CDR3 is TGCGCCAGCAGCCAAGGTCCGAATGTGGGTGAAAACATTCAGTACTTC. Translated: CASSQGPNVGENIQYF.

V usage is TRBV14 and J usage is TRBJ2-7; 11 positions agree with TRBD2. This CDR3 contains 15 residues. Germline trimming cut 2 bases from V and 7 bases from J; bases unmatched to any gene: 7. Germline assignment: CDR1 SGHDN and CDR2 FVKESK. The chain's CDR3 is CASSQLAGGPGEQYF. CDR3 DNA sequence: TGTGCCAGCAGCCAATTAGCGGGAGGGCCTGGTGAGCAGTACTTC.

This clone was seen more than once but under ten times. V and J are TRBV30 and TRBJ2-7; D might be TRBD2 (6 bases). Trimming shortened V by 0 bases and J by 6 bases, and 9 bases separated the two germline ends. CDR1 is GTSNPN, CDR2 SVGIG, per germline (reference sequence). The CDR3 loop spans 12 amino acids. CDR3 residues: CAWSVGGVEQYF. CDR3 bases: TGTGCCTGGAGTGTAGGCGGGGTCGAGCAGTACTTC.

Only a few counts were recorded for this clone. The chain carries TRBV5-1 and TRBJ2-1; tentatively, D is TRBD1 (6 bases). The V and J ends lost 6 bases and 0 bases respectively, with 13 bases between them. The CDR3 spans 15 residues. Germline lookup yields CDR1 SGHRS and CDR2 YFSETQ. In DNA, the CDR3 is TGCGCCAGCACCCCGGGACACGACTCCTACAATGAGCAGTTCTTC. Its protein is CASTPGHDSYNEQFF.

This clone showed up just a few times. J is TRBJ2-1 and V is TRBV30; unclear D gene. Trimming left V 2 bases short and J 3 bases short, with 11 bases between. Germline V gives CDR1 GTSNPN, CDR2 SVGIG (reference sequence). The CDR3 covers 14 residues. The DNA for the CDR3 is TGTGCCTGGAGTTTTGCTGCCTTCTACAATGAGCAGTTCTTC. It encodes CAWSFAAFYNEQFF.

The rearrangement uses TRBV7-2 and TRBJ2-7; D may correspond to TRBD1 or TRBD2 (6 bases each). The CDR3 sequence is 14 residues long. Trimming left V 1 base short and J 5 bases short, with 12 bases between. Germline-derived CDR1 and CDR2 are SGHTA and FQGNSA. The CDR3, as DNA: TGTGCCAGCAGCTTAGATCCGGGGGCGGACGAGCAGTACTTC. Translating gives CASSLDPGADEQYF. Full variable domain (rest looked up from reference TRBV7-2 and TRBJ2-7): GAGVSQSPSNKVTEKGKDVELRCDPISGHTALYWYRQSLGQGLEFLIYFQGNSAPDKSGLPSDRFSAERTGGSVSTLTIQRTQQEDSAVYLCASSLDPGADEQYFGPGTRLTVT.

This clone was found once. V is TRBV4-3 and J is TRBJ1-1; no firm D call. From germline, CDR1 is LGHNA and CDR2 YSLEER. The CDR3 covers 15 residues. V was clipped by 0 bases and J by 5 bases, with 13 bases between them. The CDR3 spells CASSQDAREVTEAFF. The CDR3 DNA reads as TGCGCCAGCAGCCAAGATGCGAGGGAAGTGACTGAAGCTTTCTTT.

This clone was seen a single time. V usage is TRBV6-5 and J usage is TRBJ2-1, with 8 positions matching TRBD1. Germline-derived CDR1 and CDR2 are MNHEY and SVGAGI. This CDR3 is 16 amino acids long. The V and J ends lost 2 bases and 9 bases, in that order; junction bases with no gene match: 12. CDR3 in amino acids: CASSYGTRTGLSEQFF. CDR3 nucleotides: TGTGCCAGCAGTTACGGCACGAGGACAGGGTTATCTGAGCAGTTCTTC.

The V and J genes are TRBV5-6 and TRBJ2-7; 7 bases map to TRBD2. Looked up from germline, CDR1 is SGHDT and CDR2 is YYEEEE. V was pared by 2 bases and J by 2 bases, with 7 bases of the junction left unmatched. This CDR3 has 15 residues. The CDR3 region is CASSFGGGPTYEQYF. The CDR3 DNA follows: TGTGCCAGCAGCTTTGGGGGAGGGCCTACCTACGAGCAGTACTTC.

The rearrangement uses TRBV11-2 and TRBJ2-7; 11 nucleotides line up with TRBD1. V was pared by 5 bases and J by 1 base, with 7 bases of the junction left unmatched. The germline V gene encodes CDR1 SGHAT and CDR2 FQNNGV. The CDR3 runs to 16 residues. The CDR3 coding sequence is TGTGCCAGCAGCCCCCGGGACAGGGGGTTTTCCTACGAGCAGTACTTC. Its protein is CASSPRDRGFSYEQYF.

This chain's CDR3 is CASSQAGGNYEQYF. CDR3 nucleotides: TGCGCCAGCAGCCAGGCAGGGGGAAACTACGAGCAGTACTTC. The genes are TRBV4-1 and TRBJ2-7; TRBD1 aligns across 7 bases. Germline CDR1 and CDR2: MGHRA and YSYEKL. CDR3 length: 14 residues. Trimming cost V 3 bases and J 3 bases; bases outside gene matches: 5.

The chain is built from TRBV28 and TRBJ1-4; D remains unclear. V lost 1 base, J lost 6 bases, and 0 bases lay in between. Germline values: CDR1 MDHEN, CDR2 SYDVKM. The length of the CDR3 is 11 residues. CDR3 amino acids: CASSLYEKLFF. Written as DNA, the CDR3 is TGTGCCAGCAGTTTATATGAAAAACTGTTTTTT.

The V gene is TRBV2, the J gene TRBJ1-4, with TRBD1 matching 8 bases. CDR3 length: 14 amino acids. V lost 4 bases and J lost 7; bases outside the gene matches: 5. Germline CDR1 reads SNHLY; CDR2 reads FYNNEI. CDR3 bases: TGTGCCAGCAGTGTTCAGGGGGCAAGTGAAAAACTGTTTTTT. It yields the protein CASSVQGASEKLFF.